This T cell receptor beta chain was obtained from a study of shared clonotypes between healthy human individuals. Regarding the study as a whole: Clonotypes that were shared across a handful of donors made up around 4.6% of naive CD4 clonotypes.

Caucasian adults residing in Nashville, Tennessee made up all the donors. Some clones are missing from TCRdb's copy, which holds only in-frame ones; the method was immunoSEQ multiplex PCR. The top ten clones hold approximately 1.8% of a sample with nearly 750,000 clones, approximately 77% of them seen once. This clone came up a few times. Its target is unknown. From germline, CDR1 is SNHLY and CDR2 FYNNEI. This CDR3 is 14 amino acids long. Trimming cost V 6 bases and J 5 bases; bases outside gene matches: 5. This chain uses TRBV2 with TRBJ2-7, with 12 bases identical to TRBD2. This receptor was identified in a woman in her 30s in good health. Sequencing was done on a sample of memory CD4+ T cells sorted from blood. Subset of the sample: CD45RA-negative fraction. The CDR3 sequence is CASRLAGGLDEQYF. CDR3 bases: TGTGCCAGCAGACTAGCGGGAGGTTTAGACGAGCAGTACTTC.